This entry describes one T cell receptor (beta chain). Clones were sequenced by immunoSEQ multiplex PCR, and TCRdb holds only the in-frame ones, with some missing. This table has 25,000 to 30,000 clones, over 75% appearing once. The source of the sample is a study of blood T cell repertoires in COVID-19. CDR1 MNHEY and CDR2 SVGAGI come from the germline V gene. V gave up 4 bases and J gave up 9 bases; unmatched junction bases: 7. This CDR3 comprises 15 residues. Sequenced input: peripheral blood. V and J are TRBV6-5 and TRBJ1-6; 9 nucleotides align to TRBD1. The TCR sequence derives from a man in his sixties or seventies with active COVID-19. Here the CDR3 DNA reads TGTGCCAGCAGTTCGAAGAGGACAGGGGTTTCACCCCTCCACTTT. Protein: CASSSKRTGVSPLHF.